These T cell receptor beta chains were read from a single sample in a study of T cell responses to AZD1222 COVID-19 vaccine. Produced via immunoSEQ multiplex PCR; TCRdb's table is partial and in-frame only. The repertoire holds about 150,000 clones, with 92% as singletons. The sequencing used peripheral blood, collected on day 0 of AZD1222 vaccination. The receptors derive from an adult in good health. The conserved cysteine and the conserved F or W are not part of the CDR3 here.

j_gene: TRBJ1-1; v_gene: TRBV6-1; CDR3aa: ASSENRMNTEAF
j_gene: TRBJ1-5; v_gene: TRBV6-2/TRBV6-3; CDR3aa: ASSPYSGAFNQPQH
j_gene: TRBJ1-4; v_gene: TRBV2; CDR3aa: ASRGGQKLF
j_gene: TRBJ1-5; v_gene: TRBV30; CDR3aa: AWSVSNQPQH
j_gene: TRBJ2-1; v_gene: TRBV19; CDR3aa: ASSRTGGSYNEQF
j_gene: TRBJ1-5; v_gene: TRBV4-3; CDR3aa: ASSPLDRATPFFSNQPQH
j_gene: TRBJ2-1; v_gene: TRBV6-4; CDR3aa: ASSSGLAEYNEQF
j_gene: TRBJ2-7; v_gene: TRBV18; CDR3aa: ASSPLDQTYEQY
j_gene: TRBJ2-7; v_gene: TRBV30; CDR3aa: AWSVGGQGFFEQY
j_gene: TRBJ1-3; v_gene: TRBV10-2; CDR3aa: ASSETGSGNTIY
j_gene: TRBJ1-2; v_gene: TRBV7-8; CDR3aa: ASSPRGGSDYYGYT
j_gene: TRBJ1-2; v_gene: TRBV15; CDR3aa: ATSGDFFGQGMLGYT
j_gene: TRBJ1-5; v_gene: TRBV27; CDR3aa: ASGDDRNQPQH
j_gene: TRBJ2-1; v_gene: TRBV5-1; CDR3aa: ASSPTSGREDEQF
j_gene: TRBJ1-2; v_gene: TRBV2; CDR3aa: ASSGRATGGYGYT
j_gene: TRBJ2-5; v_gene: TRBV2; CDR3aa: ASTSDQY
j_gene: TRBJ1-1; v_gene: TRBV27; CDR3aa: ASSLYWGAPEAF
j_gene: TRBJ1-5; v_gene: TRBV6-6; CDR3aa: ASTTSGQTNQPQH
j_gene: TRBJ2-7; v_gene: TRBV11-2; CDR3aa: ASSLGTGAAYEQY
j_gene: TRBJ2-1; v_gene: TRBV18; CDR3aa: ASSHLDGADNEQF
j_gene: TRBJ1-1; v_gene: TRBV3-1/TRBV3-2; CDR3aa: ASSQSTGFGTEAF
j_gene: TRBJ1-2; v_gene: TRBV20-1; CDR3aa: SAPDLGGYT
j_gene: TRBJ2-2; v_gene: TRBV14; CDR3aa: ASSPFTSAGELF
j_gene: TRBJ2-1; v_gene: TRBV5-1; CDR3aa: ASSPVLGASVGFSSYNEQF
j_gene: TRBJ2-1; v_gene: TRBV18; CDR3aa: ASSGVGQF
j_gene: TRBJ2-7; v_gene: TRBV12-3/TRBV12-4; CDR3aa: ASSTRGSYEQY
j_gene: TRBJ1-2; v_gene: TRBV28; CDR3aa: ASTSGGPYYGYT
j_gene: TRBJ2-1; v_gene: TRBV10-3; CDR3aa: AIRGQGDEQF
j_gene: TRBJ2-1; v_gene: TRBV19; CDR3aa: ASSIDFKYRGDEQF
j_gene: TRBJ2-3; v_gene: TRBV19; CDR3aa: ASSKKQVSTDTQY
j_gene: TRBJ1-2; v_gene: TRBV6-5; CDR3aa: ASRGRGDYGYT
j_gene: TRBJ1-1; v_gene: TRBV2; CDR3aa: ASSMNTEAF
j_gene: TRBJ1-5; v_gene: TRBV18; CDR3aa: ASSEMRSNQPQH
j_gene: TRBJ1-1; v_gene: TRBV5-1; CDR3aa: ASSSIAGTGGDTEAF
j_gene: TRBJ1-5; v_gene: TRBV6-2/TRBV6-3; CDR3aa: ASSFTPLGGNQPQH
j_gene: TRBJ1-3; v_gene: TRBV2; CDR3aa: ASSDIYRLSGNTIY